This passage covers 27 T cell receptor beta chains from one sample sequenced in a study of blood T cells in healthy people across ages. A second PCR of roughly 7 to 11 cycles used a sample-barcoded 5' primer and a J-beta primer mix. TCRdb ran MiXCR on the 5' RACE reads and lists one entry per CDR3 protein. The sample has roughly 500,000 distinct CDR3 sequences; 24% are singletons. This sample also appeared in a second study, on T cells of mothers and their children.

The source material was blood. The receptors come from a boy younger than 18 in good health.

V and J are TRBV28 and TRBJ2-3, with unresolved D. The CDR3 spans 17 residues. The V end was cut by 4 bases, the J end by 2 bases, with 19 bases between. Germline CDR1 and CDR2: MDHEN and SYDVKM. The CDR3 reads CASSSPLGRSFTDTQYF. The DNA of the CDR3 is TGTGCCAGCAGTTCCCCCCTGGGCAGATCTTTCACAGATACGCAGTATTTT.

Only a few counts were recorded for this clonotype. The chain employs TRBV5-1 and TRBJ2-5; D may correspond to TRBD1 or TRBD2 (7 bases each). V lost 7 bases and J lost 2, with 15 bases in between. CDR1 is SGHRS and CDR2 is YFSETQ in the germline V gene. The CDR3 runs to 14 residues. The CDR3 sequence: CASGSGTVQETQYF. The CDR3 nucleotides read TGCGCCAGCGGCAGCGGGACAGTTCAAGAGACCCAGTACTTC.

The rearrangement joins TRBV7-2 to TRBJ2-3; 11 positions agree with TRBD2. The CDR3 spans 16 residues. V shed 6 bases, J shed 5 bases, and the junction held 10 bases outside the gene matches. Per germline, CDR1 SGHTA and CDR2 FQGNSA. CDR3 protein: CASSYPLAGGQDTQYF. The CDR3 bases are TGTGCCAGCAGTTACCCTCTAGCGGGAGGTCAAGATACGCAGTATTTT.

This clonotype was seen a handful of times. This chain links TRBV7-9 with TRBJ2-7, with a tentative D call TRBD2 (5 bases). Germline V gene data show CDR1 as SEHNR and CDR2 as FQNEAQ (reference sequence). CDR3 length equals 15 residues. The V end lost 5 bases, the J end lost 2 bases, and 16 bases lay between the germline ends. The CDR3 DNA is TGTGCCAGCAGCAGTATAGGGCCGGGGACCTACGAGCAGTACTTC. Translating it yields CASSSIGPGTYEQYF.

At least ten counts were recorded for this clonotype. The chain carries TRBV4-3 and TRBJ1-2, with D possibly being TRBD1 (6 bases). From germline, CDR1 is LGHNA and CDR2 YSLEER. The germline V and J ends were trimmed by 3 bases and 4 bases, with 18 bases remaining between them. The CDR3 runs to 16 residues. The CDR3: CASSHPSDRSTYGYTF. The CDR3 region has the DNA TGCGCCAGCAGCCACCCCTCGGACAGATCCACCTATGGCTACACCTTC.

This clonotype was observed a handful of times. The gene calls are TRBV6-2 or TRBV6-3 and TRBJ1-1, with TRBD1 matching over 10 bases. Germline lookup yields CDR1 MNHEY and CDR2 SVGEGT. The CDR3 runs 14 residues. V gave up 6 bases and J gave up 8 bases; unmatched junction bases: 9. The CDR3 here is CASSSGQGPKEAFF. The CDR3 bases are TGTGCCAGCAGCTCGGGACAGGGGCCTAAGGAAGCTTTCTTT.

This chain connects TRBV28 to TRBJ2-7; D unclear. This CDR3 comprises 13 residues. Germline values: CDR1 MDHEN, CDR2 SYDVKM. Between the trimmed V and J ends, which lost 3 bases and 7 bases, there was a span of 13 bases. The CDR3 region is CASSLMAEWEQYF. In DNA form, the CDR3 reads TGTGCCAGCAGTTTGATGGCGGAGTGGGAGCAGTACTTC.

This clonotype was observed a few times. The rearrangement uses TRBV4-3 and TRBJ2-7; either TRBD1 or TRBD2 may fit D (5 bases each). V gave up 0 bases and J gave up 5 bases, with 8 bases separating them. This CDR3 contains 13 residues. Germline loops: CDR1 LGHNA, CDR2 YSLEER. In DNA, the CDR3 is TGCGCCAGCAGCCAAGAGAGGGGAGACGAGCAGTACTTC. As protein: CASSQERGDEQYF.

This clonotype was observed a few times. V usage is TRBV21-1 and J usage is TRBJ2-7; no DNA check was done on the table's D call, TRBD1. TRBV21-1 is marked as a pseudogene. This CDR3 spans 15 amino acids. CDR3 DNA sequence: TGTGCCAGCAGCATTCGGACAGGGGAACGCTACGAGCAGTACTTC. Amino acid sequence: CASSIRTGERYEQYF.

The chain combines TRBV12-3 or TRBV12-4 with TRBJ2-1, with D unclear. V was clipped by 0 bases and J by 3 bases, with 6 bases between them. This CDR3 region has 14 residues. The CDR3: CASSLAVVYNEQFF. The CDR3 DNA sequence: TGTGCCAGCAGTTTAGCAGTGGTCTACAATGAGCAGTTCTTC.

This clonotype was detected a few times. The chain employs TRBV24-1 and TRBJ2-5; tentatively, D is TRBD1 (6 bases). The J call is in doubt because the DNA end fits TRBJ2-7 better. In germline, CDR1 is KGHDR, CDR2 SFDVKD. CDR3 length equals 18 residues. CDR3 in amino acids: CATSEGYQTGWTTHEQYF. The CDR3 nucleotides are TGTGCCACCAGCGAGGGGTATCAGACAGGCTGGACGACCCACGAGCAGTACTTC.

This clonotype was observed a handful of times. V and J are TRBV29-1 and TRBJ2-7; D not resolved. Deletions cut 5 bases from V and 2 bases from J, with 1 base between. This CDR3 spans 9 amino acids. The V gene's germline CDR1 is SQVTM and CDR2 ANQGSEA. CDR3 nucleotides: TGCAGCGTTCCCTACGAGCAGTACTTC. It is translated as CSVPYEQYF.

This sequence joins TRBV4-3 and TRBJ2-7, with 11 nucleotides matching TRBD1. The V gene's germline CDR1 is LGHNA and CDR2 YSLEER. The CDR3 is 17 amino acids. V lost 0 bases to trimming and J lost 0 bases; unmatched junction nucleotides: 4. The CDR3 sequence: CASSQESGQGASYEQYF. The CDR3, as DNA: TGCGCCAGCAGCCAAGAGTCTGGACAGGGGGCCTCCTACGAGCAGTACTTC.

The chain carries TRBV27 and TRBJ2-7; TRBD2 matches 7 bases. J lost 3 bases, V lost 2 bases, and 4 bases had no gene match. The germline V gene encodes CDR1 MNHEY and CDR2 SMNVEV (reference sequence). The CDR3 is 14 residues long. The CDR3 bases are TGTGCCAGCAGTTTAACTAGCGCCGGCTACGAGCAGTACTTC. It specifies CASSLTSAGYEQYF.

Turning to this clonotype: At one of its ends the junction is not consistent with the germline gene, which may arise from a read error. The chain combines TRBV7-7 with TRBJ1-5; possibly TRBD1 for D (5 bases). Germline lookup yields CDR1 SSHAT and CDR2 FNYEAQ (reference sequence). The CDR3 extends over 11 amino acids. CDR3 sequence reads: CASIQGQPQHF. The CDR3 nucleotides are TGTGCTAGCATCCAGGGTCAGCCCCAGCATTTT. Variable domain in full (rest from reference TRBV7-7 and TRBJ1-5): GAGVSQSPRYKVTKRGQDVTLRCDPISSHATLYWYQQALGQGPEFLTYFNYEAQPDKSGLPSDRFSAERPEGSISTLTIQRTEQRDSAMYRCASIQGQPQHFGDGTRLSIL.

The V and J genes are TRBV7-9 and TRBJ1-2, with 10 bases aligning to TRBD1. CDR3 size: 16 residues. Germline values: CDR1 SEHNR, CDR2 FQNEAQ (reference sequence). V lost 1 base to trimming and J lost 3 bases; unmatched junction nucleotides: 5. CDR3 loop: CASSLEDRGLYYGYTF. The CDR3 DNA follows: TGTGCCAGCAGCTTAGAGGACAGGGGGTTATACTATGGCTACACCTTC.

This clonotype came up many times. The chain combines TRBV28 with TRBJ2-7; 8 nucleotides agree with TRBD2. Unmatched junction bases numbered 14, after V lost 3 bases and J lost 1 base. The CDR3 spans 18 residues. Per germline, CDR1 MDHEN and CDR2 SYDVKM. The CDR3 here is CASSFLAGEGVGSYEQYF. In DNA form, the CDR3 reads TGTGCCAGCAGTTTCCTAGCGGGTGAAGGAGTCGGTTCCTACGAGCAGTACTTC. The whole variable domain, filled in from reference TRBV28 and TRBJ2-7, reads DVKVTQSSRYLVKRTGEKVFLECVQDMDHENMFWYRQDPGLGLRLIYFSYDVKMKEKGDIPEGYSVSREKKERFSLILESASTNQTSMYLCASSFLAGEGVGSYEQYFGPGTRLTVT.

V and J are TRBV7-2 and TRBJ1-3; D is undetermined. The CDR3 extends over 15 amino acids. Germline assignment: CDR1 SGHTA and CDR2 FQGNSA. The V end was cut by 5 bases, the J end by 0 bases, with 11 bases between. The CDR3 DNA sequence: TGTGCCAGCAGCCCCTCCCCCAGCTCTGGAAACACCATATATTTT. Its protein product is CASSPSPSSGNTIYF.

This clonotype was observed many times. CDR3 loop: CASKIRRSGGNQPQHF. DNA for the CDR3: TGTGCCAGCAAAATAAGGAGGTCAGGGGGCAATCAGCCCCAGCATTTT. The chain carries TRBV6-4 and TRBJ1-5, with a weak D call TRBD1 (6 bases). Per the germline V gene, CDR1 is MRHNA and CDR2 is SNTAGT. Between the trimmed V and J ends, which lost 7 bases and 2 bases, there was a span of 18 bases. The CDR3 is 16 amino acids.

The J gene is TRBJ2-5, the V gene TRBV6-6, with D possibly being TRBD2 (5 bases). The V end was cut by 6 bases, the J end by 1 base, with 15 bases between. CDR1 and CDR2 from the germline V gene are MNHNY and SVGAGI (reference sequence). The CDR3 consists of 15 residues. The DNA of the CDR3 is TGTGCCAGCAGCGGGGAACTCCCGGTCCAAGAGACCCAGTACTTC. Amino acid sequence: CASSGELPVQETQYF.

This clonotype was counted a few times. The V call is TRBV24-1, the J call TRBJ1-5; D ambiguous. Germline CDR1 KGHDR, CDR2 SFDVKD. V was cut by 0 bases and J by 6 bases, with 5 bases left in between. The CDR3 extends over 13 amino acids. CDR3 nucleotides: TGTGCCACCAGTGATTTGCGGGGTCAGCCCCAGCATTTT. This sequence encodes CATSDLRGQPQHF.

This clonotype was seen only a few times. The gene calls are TRBV7-2 and TRBJ2-5; D may correspond to TRBD1 or TRBD2 (6 bases each). Trimming took off 5 bases at V and 5 bases at J, with 15 bases between the two ends. CDR1 is SGHTA and CDR2 is FQGNSA in the germline V gene. There are 14 residues in the CDR3. The CDR3: CASSQRGAGETQYF. The CDR3 region has the DNA TGTGCCAGCAGCCAGAGGGGGGCAGGCGAGACCCAGTACTTC. The whole variable domain, remainder taken from reference TRBV7-2 and TRBJ2-5, is GAGVSQSPSNKVTEKGKDVELRCDPISGHTALYWYRQSLGQGLEFLIYFQGNSAPDKSGLPSDRFSAERTGGSVSTLTIQRTQQEDSAVYLCASSQRGAGETQYFGPGTRLLVL.

The chain combines TRBV12-3 or TRBV12-4 with TRBJ2-2, with D perhaps matching TRBD1 or TRBD2 (5 bases each). With 1 base removed from V and 4 bases from J, the gap between germline ends came to 7 bases. The CDR3 covers 14 residues. The CDR3 here is CASSLVGATGELFF. In nucleotides, the CDR3 is TGTGCCAGCAGTTTAGTCGGGGCCACCGGGGAGCTGTTTTTT.

This clonotype was counted only a few times. V and J are TRBV5-6 and TRBJ2-6; weak D call: TRBD1 (6 bases). V lost 1 base, J lost 0 bases, and 11 bases lay in between. The germline gives CDR1 SGHDT, CDR2 YYEEEE. The CDR3 loop spans 17 amino acids. The CDR3 spells CASSLQGPYSGANVLTF. CDR3 nucleotide sequence: TGTGCCAGCAGCTTGCAGGGGCCCTACTCTGGGGCCAACGTCCTGACTTTC. The complete variable domain, with remaining parts taken from reference TRBV5-6 and TRBJ2-6, reads DAGVTQSPTHLIKTRGQQVTLRCSPKSGHDTVSWYQQALGQGPQFIFQYYEEEERQRGNFPDRFSGHQFPNYSSELNVNALLLGDSALYLCASSLQGPYSGANVLTFGAGSRLTVL.

This chain joins TRBV29-1 and TRBJ1-1; D is unclear. The V gene lost 7 bases and the J gene lost 5 bases, with 17 bases spanning the gap. There are 13 residues in the CDR3. CDR1 and CDR2 (germline): SQVTM, ANQGSEA. The DNA of the CDR3 is TGCAGCGGCCACGCAAGGGTGACGACTGAAGCTTTCTTT. Translating gives CSGHARVTTEAFF.

This clonotype has just a few counts. The chain recombines TRBV4-3 with TRBJ2-1; perhaps TRBD1 as D (6 bases). The CDR3 is 15 amino acids. Per germline, CDR1 LGHNA and CDR2 YSLEER. V shed 4 bases and J shed 10 bases, with 20 bases lying between them. The CDR3: CASSPEGTPRREQFF. The CDR3 bases are TGCGCCAGCAGCCCTGAGGGGACACCGAGGAGGGAGCAGTTCTTC.

The table lists this clonotype with a few counts. The CDR3 DNA sequence: TGTGCCAGCAGTTTTGTAGGCGAGCAGTACTTC. Its translation: CASSFVGEQYF. V usage is TRBV12-3 or TRBV12-4 and J usage is TRBJ2-7; D unresolved. Trimming pared 3 bases from V and 6 bases from J, leaving 6 bases between. The length of the CDR3 is 11 residues.